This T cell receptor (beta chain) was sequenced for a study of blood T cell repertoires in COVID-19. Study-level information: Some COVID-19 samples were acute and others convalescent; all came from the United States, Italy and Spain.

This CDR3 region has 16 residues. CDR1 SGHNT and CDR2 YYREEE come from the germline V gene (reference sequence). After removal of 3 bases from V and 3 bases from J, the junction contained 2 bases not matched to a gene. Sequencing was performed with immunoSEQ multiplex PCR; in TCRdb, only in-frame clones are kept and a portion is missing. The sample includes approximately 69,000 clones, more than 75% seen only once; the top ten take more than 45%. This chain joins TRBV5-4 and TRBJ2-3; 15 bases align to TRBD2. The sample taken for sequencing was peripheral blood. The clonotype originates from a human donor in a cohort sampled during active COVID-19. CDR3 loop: CASSWGTSGGTDTQYF. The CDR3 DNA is TGTGCCAGCAGCTGGGGGACTAGCGGGGGGACAGATACGCAGTATTTT. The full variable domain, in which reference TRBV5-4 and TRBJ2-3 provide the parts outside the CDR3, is ETGVTQSPTHLIKTRGQQVTLRCSSQSGHNTVSWYQQALGQGPQFIFQYYREEENGRGNFPPRFSGLQFPNYSSELNVNALELDDSALYLCASSWGTSGGTDTQYFGPGTRLTVL.